The 19 T cell receptor beta chains given below trace back to one sample, sequenced in a study of blood T cell repertoires in COVID-19. Clones were read by immunoSEQ multiplex PCR, and TCRdb kept only the in-frame ones, dropping some. The table shows under 80,000 clones, with roughly 89% occurring only once. The sequenced sample was peripheral blood. These receptors all stem from a man between 65 and 79 years old with active or convalescent COVID-19.

This clone was recorded only once. V is TRBV5-1 and J is TRBJ2-5; D is perhaps TRBD1 (5 bases). The CDR3 contains 13 residues. The germline V and J ends were trimmed by 4 bases and 1 base, with 8 bases remaining between them. The V gene's germline CDR1 is SGHRS and CDR2 YFSETQ. CDR3 amino acids: CASSPDTQETQYF. The CDR3 DNA reads TGCGCCAGCAGCCCGGACACCCAAGAGACCCAGTACTTC.

The chain combines TRBV10-3 with TRBJ2-7, with 10 nucleotides matching TRBD1. This CDR3 is built from 15 residues. Germline V CDR1 and CDR2: ENHRY, SYGVKD. Unmatched junction bases numbered 7, after V lost 4 bases and J lost 4 bases. DNA of the CDR3: TGTGCCATCAGTGCGGGGACAGGGGTTGGGTACGAGCAGTACTTC. The encoded protein is CAISAGTGVGYEQYF.

The V call is TRBV9, the J call TRBJ2-7; the D is unclear. V shed 4 bases and J shed 2 bases, with 10 bases lying between them. Per the germline V gene, CDR1 is SGDLS and CDR2 is YYNGEE. CDR3 length: 13 residues. CDR3 in amino acids: CASSPRPTYEQYF. The CDR3 nucleotides read TGTGCCAGCAGCCCCAGGCCTACCTACGAGCAGTACTTC.

The chain joins TRBV11-2 to TRBJ2-7, with 7 nucleotides matching TRBD1. The length of the CDR3 is 14 residues. Trimming removed 5 bases from V and 0 bases from J; junction bases left unmatched: 4. Germline lookup yields CDR1 SGHAT and CDR2 FQNNGV. DNA of the CDR3: TGTGCCAGCAGCCATGGACAGGTCTCCTACGAGCAGTACTTC. Its protein product is CASSHGQVSYEQYF.

This chain links TRBV5-1 with TRBJ2-2; TRBD2 aligns across 7 bases. The CDR3 sequence is 16 residues long. Trimming at V came to 1 base and at J to 6 bases, leaving 9 bases not matched to a gene. CDR1 and CDR2 from the germline V gene are SGHRS and YFSETQ. CDR3 protein: CASSLSGGSRAGELFF. The CDR3 coding sequence is TGCGCCAGCAGCTTGAGCGGCGGGAGTCGCGCCGGGGAGCTGTTTTTT.

This rearrangement joins TRBV11-2 to TRBJ1-4; D gene unclear. V was cut by 0 bases and J by 8 bases, with 13 bases left in between. In germline, CDR1 is SGHAT, CDR2 FQNNGV. The CDR3 length is 15 residues. The CDR3 DNA reads TGTGCCAGCAGCTTAGACCTCGTCCCCCCGGAAAAACTGTTTTTT. This gives the protein CASSLDLVPPEKLFF.

The rearrangement uses TRBV24-1 and TRBJ2-2; 8 nucleotides align to TRBD2. Germline values: CDR1 KGHDR, CDR2 SFDVKD. CDR3 size: 17 residues. V lost 5 bases to trimming and J lost 0 bases; unmatched junction nucleotides: 7. CDR3 loop: CATSGGPGLANTGELFF. DNA for the CDR3: TGTGCCACCAGTGGTGGACCGGGACTAGCGAACACCGGGGAGCTGTTTTTT.

This chain links TRBV7-2 with TRBJ2-4; the D gene is possibly TRBD2 (6 bases). Trimming removed 1 base at V and 0 bases at J, with 10 bases between. CDR1 SGHTA and CDR2 FQGNSA come from the germline V gene. This CDR3 comprises 16 residues. The CDR3 bases are TGTGCCAGCAGCTTAGATCGGGGACTAGCCAAAAACATTCAGTACTTC. Translated, it gives CASSLDRGLAKNIQYF.

The chain joins TRBV9 to TRBJ1-2; TRBD1 matches at 9 bases. The CDR3 consists of 14 residues. CDR1 is SGDLS and CDR2 is YYNGEE in the germline V gene. After removal of 3 bases from V and 4 bases from J, the junction contained 4 bases not matched to a gene. CDR3 in DNA: TGTGCCAGCAGCGGGACAGGGGTCGGCTATGGCTACACCTTC. Its translation is CASSGTGVGYGYTF.

This clone has a single count. V and J are TRBV3-1 (or the pseudogene TRBV3-2) and TRBJ2-3, with a tentative D call TRBD2 (5 bases). With 1 base removed from V and 0 bases from J, the gap between germline ends came to 8 bases. Germline CDR1 is LGHDT and CDR2 is YNNKEL (reference sequence). CDR3 length: 15 residues. The CDR3 coding sequence is TGTGCCAGCAGCCAAGGACGGAGGAGCACAGATACGCAGTATTTT. As protein: CASSQGRRSTDTQYF.

The rearrangement joins TRBV5-6 to TRBJ1-5; 8 bases align to TRBD1. The CDR3 spans 15 residues. Germline values: CDR1 SGHDT, CDR2 YYEEEE. Trimming at V came to 4 bases and at J to 3 bases, leaving 6 bases not matched to a gene. This chain's CDR3 is CASSVGQGDNQPQHF. The CDR3 DNA is TGTGCCAGCAGCGTCGGACAGGGAGACAATCAGCCCCAGCATTTT.

J is TRBJ1-1 and V is TRBV18, with 7 bases matching TRBD1. Unmatched junction bases numbered 5, after V lost 4 bases and J lost 3 bases. Germline assignment: CDR1 KGHSH and CDR2 LQKENI. CDR3 length: 14 residues. The CDR3 sequence: CASSLSGTDTEAFF. In DNA, the CDR3 is TGTGCCAGCTCACTTTCCGGGACAGACACTGAAGCTTTCTTT.

This clone was recorded once. The V gene is TRBV30, the J gene TRBJ2-1; D remains ambiguous. CDR3 length: 14 residues. Trimming took 5 bases from V and 0 from J, leaving 11 bases between them. CDR1 is GTSNPN and CDR2 is SVGIG in the germline V gene (reference sequence). The CDR3 reads CAWFDQVSYNEQFF. The CDR3 DNA reads TGTGCCTGGTTCGACCAGGTCTCCTACAATGAGCAGTTCTTC. Drawing the rest from reference TRBV30 and TRBJ2-1, the complete variable domain is SQTIHQWPATLVQPVGSPLSLECTVEGTSNPNLYWYRQAAGRGLQLLFYSVGIGQISSEVPQNLSASRPQDRQFILSSKKLLLSDSGFYLCAWFDQVSYNEQFFGPGTRLTVL.

J is TRBJ2-7 and V is TRBV28, with D tentatively TRBD2 (7 bases). Germline loops: CDR1 MDHEN, CDR2 SYDVKM. Trimming stripped 6 bases from V and 4 bases from J, with 25 bases between. The CDR3 spans 17 residues. CDR3 loop: CASRQPGGGRVDYEQYF. CDR3 DNA: TGTGCCAGCAGGCAACCCGGGGGCGGGAGAGTTGATTACGAGCAGTACTTC.

The chain has TRBV15 and TRBJ1-4; D may be TRBD1 (5 bases). Germline V gene lookup returns CDR1 LNHNV and CDR2 YYDKDF (reference sequence). Trimming stripped 2 bases from V and 8 bases from J, with 15 bases between. This CDR3 has 15 residues. CDR3 DNA: TGTGCCACCAGCAGACTCCCGGGGGTGCAAGAAAAACTGTTTTTT. This codes for CATSRLPGVQEKLFF.

This chain links TRBV24-1 with TRBJ2-1, with 8 positions matching TRBD1. Losses at the gene ends were 1 base for V and 8 bases for J; bases not matched to a gene: 9. The CDR3 spans 16 residues. The germline V gene has CDR1 KGHDR and CDR2 SFDVKD. The CDR3 sequence is CATSDLTGGRGDEQFF. In DNA, the CDR3 is TGTGCCACCAGTGATTTAACAGGGGGTAGGGGGGATGAGCAGTTCTTC.

J is TRBJ1-5 and V is TRBV28; no clear D. The germline V gene has CDR1 MDHEN and CDR2 SYDVKM. The V gene lost 6 bases and the J gene lost 0 bases, with 12 bases spanning the gap. The CDR3 spans 15 residues. The CDR3 region is CASRRQSGSNQPQHF. The CDR3 coding sequence is TGTGCCAGCAGACGCCAATCGGGTAGCAATCAGCCCCAGCATTTT.

CDR3: CASSPGRGSGGYTF. The DNA of the CDR3 is TGTGCCAGCAGTCCAGGGAGGGGTTCAGGTGGCTACACCTTC. The chain uses TRBV28 and TRBJ1-2, with a tentative D call TRBD1 (5 bases). Trimming left V 5 bases short and J 7 bases short, with 17 bases between. Germline CDR1 MDHEN, CDR2 SYDVKM. The CDR3 covers 14 residues.

This clone was seen a few times. The J gene is TRBJ1-2, the V gene TRBV19, with a tentative D call TRBD1 (5 bases). V shed 7 bases and J shed 4 bases, with 19 bases lying between them. CDR3 length: 15 residues. Per the germline V gene, CDR1 is LNHDA and CDR2 is SQIVND (reference sequence). CDR3 nucleotide sequence: TGTGCCAGTACAGGTTTGTGGGGCGCAGCCTATGGCTACACCTTC. Its protein is CASTGLWGAAYGYTF.